This paragraph covers one TCR beta chain sequence. This entry belongs to a study of blood T cell repertoires in COVID-19. For the study at large: COVID-19 samples collected from the United States, Italy and Spain covered acute and convalescent phases.

The CDR3 is 16 residues long. Unmatched junction bases numbered 10, after V lost 0 bases and J lost 8 bases. Germline values: CDR1 MGHRA, CDR2 YSYEKL. Sequenced by immunoSEQ multiplex PCR; TCRdb stores in-frame clones only, minus some. The sample holds around 450,000 clones, roughly 91% seen once. Living in about two dozen US areas, the participants were between roughly 18 and 90 years of age. Sequencing input: PBMCs or T cells enriched from blood (not recorded which). The source of this sequence is a man younger than 35 who had recovered from COVID-19. The V and J genes are TRBV4-1 and TRBJ2-1; 7 nucleotides line up with TRBD2. The CDR3 DNA reads as TGCGCCAGCAGCCAAGAGGGGACCGGACTAGTTGATGAGCAGTTCTTC. Protein sequence: CASSQEGTGLVDEQFF.